One sample yielded the 16 T cell receptor beta chains listed below, sequenced in a study of control samples from healthy donors and cancer patients. Measured with immunoSEQ multiplex PCR; TCRdb has only the in-frame clones, and not every one. The sample includes 150,000 to 180,000 clones, 93% seen only once; the top ten take 2.4%. The sample consisted of blood. The receptors derive from a man aged 45-60 years in good health.

This clone was detected once. The V gene is TRBV4-2, the J gene TRBJ2-1, with 8 bases identical to TRBD2. The J segment lost 5 bases and the V segment lost 1 base, leaving 7 bases of the junction unmatched. CDR3 length: 16 residues. Germline V lookup: CDR1 LGHNA, CDR2 YNFKEQ. This chain's CDR3 is CASSQGRGLGNNEQFF. The CDR3 DNA reads as TGTGCCAGCAGCCAAGGAAGGGGACTAGGAAACAATGAGCAGTTCTTC.

CDR3 region: CASSEAWSTQETQYF. The CDR3 region has the DNA TGTGCCAGCAGTGAAGCGTGGAGTACCCAAGAGACCCAGTACTTC. V and J are TRBV6-1 and TRBJ2-5; D gene unclear. Trimming took 0 bases from V and 1 from J, leaving 9 bases between them. The CDR3 has 15 amino acids. CDR1 and CDR2 from the germline V gene are MNHNS and SASEGT.

The chain employs TRBV19 and TRBJ2-5, with 7 bases fitting TRBD2. Germline CDR1 is LNHDA and CDR2 is SQIVND (reference sequence). Trimming cost V 11 bases and J 4 bases; bases outside gene matches: 4. This CDR3 has 11 residues. DNA of the CDR3: TGTGCCGGGCGGGAGCCAGAGACCCAGTACTTC. Its translation is CAGREPETQYF.

The chain joins TRBV11-2 to TRBJ2-5; TRBD1 aligns across 8 bases. CDR1 is SGHAT, CDR2 FQNNGV, per germline. This CDR3 spans 15 amino acids. V lost 5 bases, J lost 2 bases, and 7 bases stayed unmatched. This chain's CDR3 is CASSPRTGLQETQYF. DNA of the CDR3: TGTGCCAGCAGCCCGCGGACAGGGCTTCAAGAGACCCAGTACTTC.

This chain joins TRBV9 and TRBJ2-7; TRBD1 might be the D (5 bases). The CDR3 extends over 14 amino acids. V lost 4 bases to trimming and J lost 5 bases, with 16 bases between them. The germline V gene has CDR1 SGDLS and CDR2 YYNGEE. CDR3 nucleotides: TGTGCCAGCAGCCCCAGTGGTAGGGGAAACGAGCAGTACTTC. Its translation is CASSPSGRGNEQYF.

Worth noting for this clone: This CDR3 is also generated by other DNA sequences in the sample. The chain carries TRBV19 and TRBJ2-7, with TRBD1 identical over 7 bases. The germline V gene has CDR1 LNHDA and CDR2 SQIVND (reference sequence). V trimming: 9 bases; J trimming: 0 bases; junction bases outside the gene matches: 8. The CDR3 is made up of 14 amino acids. CDR3 nucleotide sequence: TGTGCCAGCTCCCCCGGGACAGTCTCCTACGAGCAGTACTTC. Its protein is CASSPGTVSYEQYF.

The chain links TRBV28 to TRBJ1-1; the match to TRBD1 covers 8 bases. The CDR3 totals 13 residues. With V trimmed by 8 bases and J by 11 bases, 13 bases remained unmatched. In germline, CDR1 is MDHEN, CDR2 SYDVKM. CDR3 DNA sequence: TGTGCCAGCCAAGTGGTAGGACAGGGCGTGGCTTTCTTT. This codes for CASQVVGQGVAFF.

The chain recombines TRBV6-1 with TRBJ2-7; weak D call: TRBD1 (6 bases). The CDR3 contains 15 residues. Germline V lookup: CDR1 MNHNS, CDR2 SASEGT. V lost 0 bases to trimming and J lost 3 bases, with 12 bases between them. CDR3 protein: CASSEAQGTHYEQYF. In DNA form, the CDR3 reads TGTGCCAGCAGTGAAGCCCAGGGGACCCACTACGAGCAGTACTTC.

The V call is TRBV5-4, the J call TRBJ2-5; 14 bases agree with TRBD2. The CDR3 runs to 16 residues. Trimming took 4 bases from V and 5 from J; bases not matched to a gene: 7. Germline V gene data show CDR1 as SGHNT and CDR2 as YYREEE (reference sequence). In nucleotides, the CDR3 is TGTGCCAGCAGCAGTACGGGACTAGCGGGAGCTGAGACCCAGTACTTC. Its translation: CASSSTGLAGAETQYF.

The V gene is TRBV28, the J gene TRBJ1-5, with D hard to call. The germline gives CDR1 MDHEN, CDR2 SYDVKM. The CDR3 consists of 12 residues. The V end lost 8 bases, the J end lost 2 bases, and 7 bases lay between the germline ends. The CDR3 nucleotides are TGTGCCAGCTTGGAGGGCAATCAGCCCCAGCATTTT. Translating it yields CASLEGNQPQHF.

The chain has TRBV6-5 and TRBJ2-5, with TRBD2 matching over 10 bases. This CDR3 spans 15 amino acids. Germline-derived CDR1 and CDR2 are MNHEY and SVGAGI. With V trimmed by 7 bases and J by 0 bases, 5 bases remained unmatched. The CDR3 loop is CASTGSGRYQETQYF. The CDR3 DNA reads TGTGCCAGCACGGGTAGCGGGAGGTACCAAGAGACCCAGTACTTC.

The chain uses TRBV3-1 (or the pseudogene TRBV3-2) and TRBJ2-2; D is perhaps TRBD2 (5 bases). CDR3 size: 13 residues. Germline CDR1 is LGHDT and CDR2 is YNNKEL (reference sequence). V lost 4 bases, J lost 6 bases, and 9 bases lay in between. The DNA for the CDR3 is TGTGCCAGCAGCCCATCTAGCTCCGGGGAGCTGTTTTTT. It is translated as CASSPSSSGELFF.

CDR3 region: CASSHTGQGNTIYF. The DNA of the CDR3 is TGTGCCAGCAGCCACACAGGGCAAGGAAACACCATATATTTT. The rearrangement uses TRBV3-1 (or the pseudogene TRBV3-2) and TRBJ1-3; a weak D match, TRBD1 (6 bases). The CDR3 loop spans 14 amino acids. V was clipped by 3 bases and J by 4 bases, with 10 bases between them. CDR1 and CDR2 from the germline V gene are LGHDT and YNNKEL (reference sequence).

The chain combines TRBV29-1 with TRBJ1-1; 8 bases agree with TRBD1. Germline V CDR1 and CDR2: SQVTM, ANQGSEA. V lost 5 bases to trimming and J lost 4 bases; unmatched junction nucleotides: 12. The CDR3 contains 15 residues. The CDR3 reads CSVQWTGYVTTEAFF. CDR3 DNA sequence: TGCAGCGTTCAATGGACAGGGTACGTTACCACTGAAGCTTTCTTT. Full variable domain (rest looked up from reference TRBV29-1 and TRBJ1-1): SAVISQKPSRDICQRGTSLTIQCQVDSQVTMMFWYRQQPGQSLTLIATANQGSEATYESGFVIDKFPISRPNLTFSTLTVSNMSPEDSSIYLCSVQWTGYVTTEAFFGQGTRLTVV.

The chain carries TRBV10-1 and TRBJ2-1; no definite D call. CDR1 WNHNN and CDR2 SYGVQD come from the germline V gene (reference sequence). CDR3 size: 14 residues. The V gene lost 9 bases and the J gene lost 2 bases, with 14 bases spanning the gap. The CDR3 coding sequence is TGCGCCAGTTCTCGAGGCGGCACCTACAATGAGCAGTTCTTC. Amino acids: CASSRGGTYNEQFF.

V gene TRBV5-5 combines with J gene TRBJ2-2; weak D call: TRBD2 (6 bases). This CDR3 comprises 14 residues. Trimming left V 0 bases short and J 4 bases short, with 7 bases between. Germline assignment: CDR1 SGHKS and CDR2 YYEKEE (reference sequence). The CDR3 region has the DNA TGTGCCAGCAGCTTGGTACTAGCCACCGGGGAGCTGTTTTTT. Its protein is CASSLVLATGELFF.